This passage covers 2 T cell receptor beta chains from one sample sequenced in a study of patients and donors after allogeneic stem cell transplantation. TCRdb reprocessed the RT-PCR reads via MiXCR and lists one record per CDR3 protein. The data show around 200,000 distinct CDR3 sequences, 35% to 45% seen once. Sequenced input: blood, either unsorted or a sorted T cell fraction (not recorded which). The receptors originated from a human donor who was either an allogeneic HSCT recipient or a stem cell or donor lymphocyte infusion donor (not recorded which). It is not recorded whose cells these are; they may come from a transplant donor.

This clonotype came up many times. This chain connects TRBV20-1 to TRBJ1-1; D might be TRBD1 (6 bases). CDR3 length: 14 amino acids. Germline V lookup: CDR1 DFQATT, CDR2 SNEGSKA (reference sequence). Trimming stripped 6 bases from V and 5 bases from J, with 19 bases between. CDR3 region: CSAQILQGGTEAFF. CDR3 bases: TGCAGTGCCCAAATATTACAGGGCGGAACTGAAGCTTTCTTT.

This clonotype occurred a few times. The V call is TRBV12-3 or TRBV12-4, the J call TRBJ1-5, with D perhaps matching TRBD1 (5 bases). V was clipped by 5 bases and J by 1 base, with 15 bases between them. The CDR3 totals 16 residues. CDR3 residues: CASSPPGRPSNQPQHF. DNA for the CDR3: TGTGCCAGCAGTCCCCCGGGACGGCCAAGCAATCAGCCCCAGCATTTT.